This T cell receptor (beta chain) is from a study of T-cell memory formation after mild COVID-19. Turning to the study itself: For the most part, TCR clusters were specific to one donor.

Trimming took 8 bases from V and 0 from J; bases not matched to a gene: 7. Looked up from germline, CDR1 is SNHLY and CDR2 is FYNNEI. The length of the CDR3 is 14 residues. Each CDR3 protein is one row after TCRdb ran MiXCR on the 5' RACE reads. Among hundreds of thousands of distinct CDR3 sequences listed, about a fifth were seen once. With respect to this clonotype: Antigen specificity is unknown.

Study-wide results and caveats: Clones that contracted clustered mainly in CM and EM if CD4+ and in EMRA if CD8+.

The sequence was collected from an adult woman who had mild COVID-19 (a few samples of this study predate the infection). Cell type and time point are not known. The J gene is TRBJ2-7, the V gene TRBV2; TRBD1 aligns across 7 bases. Material: PBMCs or a T cell subset sorted from them (not recorded which). CDR3 sequence: CASLGGQSSYEQYF. CDR3 DNA: TGTGCCAGCCTAGGGGGACAGAGCTCCTACGAGCAGTACTTC.